The present T cell receptor (beta chain) was sequenced within a study of blood T cells in healthy people across ages. Points from the study as a whole: Estimates based on one million T cells were treated as lower bounds. Roughly linear declines in TCR beta diversity per million T cells occurred with age. Versus aged donors, long-lived donors had higher diversity and more naive CD4+ cells.

A remark on this clonotype: The antigen is undetermined.

Each individual donor underwent a draw of ten milliliters of peripheral blood. Germline-derived CDR1 and CDR2 are SGHTA and FQGNSA. The CDR3 consists of 13 residues. V was pared by 3 bases and J by 4 bases, with 8 bases between. Combining a sample-barcoded 5' primer with a J-beta primer mix, a second PCR ran for about 7 to 12 cycles. A single record per CDR3 protein comes from TCRdb applying MiXCR to the 5' RACE reads. The sample holds about 800,000 distinct CDR3 sequences, roughly 64% seen once. The gene calls are TRBV7-2 and TRBJ2-3; D unclear. This TCR came from a man younger than 40 in good health. Specimen: blood. The CDR3 nucleotides read TGTGCCAGCAGCTTGCCTAGTGCAGATACGCAGTATTTT. Residues: CASSLPSADTQYF.